This entry describes one TCR beta chain. The target antigen is unknown. The record originates from a study of cytomegalovirus exposure and HLA in healthy donors. The study's findings and limits: Within a later analysis, the majority of CMV-associated TCR beta chains appeared HLA-restricted.

V was shortened by 3 bases and J by 5 bases, with 13 bases between the two germline ends. CDR3 length equals 15 residues. Germline CDR1 reads KGHSH; CDR2 reads LQKENI. Use of 60 Vbeta and 13 Jbeta primers characterized the PCR. Libraries were prepared by immunoSEQ multiplex PCR; TCRdb keeps only in-frame clonotypes and omits some of them. The sample has some 120,000 clones, more than 65% seen once. This sequence was found in a woman aged 25 to 39 in good health and CMV-seronegative. Source material: PBMCs. The V and J genes are TRBV18 and TRBJ1-4; D ambiguous. In DNA, the CDR3 is TGTGCCAGCTCACCCCGGGAACAGCCCAATGAAAAACTGTTTTTT. Protein product: CASSPREQPNEKLFF.